Listed here is a single T cell receptor (beta chain). Its antigen is not known. This sample is drawn from a study of T cell responses to AZD1222 COVID-19 vaccine. Broader study findings: Targeting of unmutated variant regions was reportedly seen in nearly half of spike-specific TCRs. Just 5 to 7 people given AZD1222 tested seropositive at baseline. There were mostly white British donors and more females than males, and clonal diversity was possibly underestimated.

The method was immunoSEQ multiplex PCR; TCRdb's version includes in-frame clones alone and lacks a portion of them. The sample has roughly 190,000 clones, about nine tenths seen once. Combined were second doses at about 4 or about 12 weeks. This CDR3 contains 14 residues. Germline V gene lookup returns CDR1 LNHDA and CDR2 SQIVND (reference sequence). The ends lost 3 bases at V and 8 bases at J; junction bases unmatched: 7. This rearrangement joins TRBV19 to TRBJ1-2; 9 bases agree with TRBD1. The receptor comes from an adult who received the AZD1222 COVID-19 vaccine. This specimen consisted of peripheral blood, obtained 28 days after the second AZD1222 dose. CDR3 nucleotides: TGTGCCAGTAGTATTCCCGGGACAGGGCGCGGCTACACCTTC. Encoded protein: CASSIPGTGRGYTF.